This T cell receptor beta chain was recovered during a study of T cells in Graves' hyperthyroidism and ophthalmopathy. The germline CDR1 and CDR2 sequences are SGHVS and FQNEAQ. CDR3 length equals 17 residues. Trimming left V 1 base short and J 2 bases short, with 17 bases between. Patients having uncontrolled infection, another autoimmune disease, pregnancy or lactation were not included. The source material, RNA transcripts, was used to amplify TCR beta CDR3 regions. TCR CDR3 underwent first-round RT-PCR with the HTBI primer set. MiXCR, applied by TCRdb to the multiplex PCR reads, yields one record per CDR3 protein. The data show hundreds of thousands of distinct CDR3 sequences, around 15% seen once.

What was sequenced was blood. The TCR originated in a young woman with Graves' hyperthyroidism. The chain carries TRBV7-8 and TRBJ2-5; possibly TRBD2 for D (6 bases). CDR3 protein: CASSLVGSSEHQETQYF. The CDR3 DNA reads TGTGCCAGCAGCTTAGTGGGGTCTAGCGAACATCAAGAGACCCAGTACTTC.